This T cell receptor (beta chain) appears in the sequencing data of a study of blood T cell repertoires in COVID-19. Study in general: The analysed material was cDNA or gDNA that came from T cells, B-cell-depleted T cells, or PBMCs.

Clones were read by immunoSEQ multiplex PCR, and TCRdb kept only the in-frame ones, dropping some. The table lists 230,000 or so clones, about nine tenths of them singletons. This clone was detected a few times. The V and J ends lost 5 bases and 3 bases respectively, with 10 bases between them. Germline CDR1 is SEHNR and CDR2 is FQNEAQ (reference sequence). The CDR3 extends over 13 amino acids. V is TRBV7-9 and J is TRBJ1-1; D call uncertain. The sample comprised PBMCs or T cells enriched from blood (not recorded which). This sequence originates from a woman aged 40 to 50 with acute COVID-19. CDR3 coding DNA: TGTGCCAGCAGCCCCCCGCGTGACACTGAAGCTTTCTTT. Residues: CASSPPRDTEAFF.